A selection of T cell receptor beta chains follows, all from one sample in a study of CD8+ T cells in alopecia areata. Using immunoSEQ multiplex PCR, the repertoire was profiled, and TCRdb retains in-frame clones only, with some absent. The table records roughly 130,000 clones, 58% of them present only once. The specimen was CD4+ T cells sorted from blood, collected at week 0. These receptors all stem from a human donor with alopecia areata. CDR3s include the opening cysteine and the closing phenylalanine or tryptophan. Each record gives: J gene, V gene, D gene, clone size, CDR3 protein, CDR3 DNA. A D gene is named only where the DNA matches it firmly. The size field is filled for only some rows; it gives once, few, many or a size class.

TRBJ2-5 TRBV5-1 TRBD2 once CASSLAPLAGGETQYF TGCGCCAGCAGCTTGGCACCTCTAGCGGGAGGGGAGACCCAGTACTTC
TRBJ2-7 TRBV5-1 . . CASSIRDPRHYEQYF TGCGCCAGCAGTATCAGGGACCCCCGGCATTACGAGCAGTACTTC
TRBJ2-7 TRBV4-1 TRBD1 few CASSQVPFGQGLYEQYF TGCGCCAGCAGCCAAGTCCCCTTTGGACAGGGACTCTACGAGCAGTACTTC
TRBJ2-3 TRBV5-4 . . CASRSGASTDTQYF TGTGCCAGCAGGTCAGGGGCTAGCACAGATACGCAGTATTTT
TRBJ2-2 TRBV4-3 TRBD1 . CARSRQGGSNTGELFF TGCGCCCGCAGCCGACAGGGGGGATCGAACACCGGGGAGCTGTTTTTT
TRBJ2-2 TRBV5-4 . few CASSLYLTGELFF TGTGCCAGCAGCTTGTATCTCACCGGGGAGCTGTTTTTT
TRBJ2-2 TRBV7-2 . few CASSLAKTTGELFF TGTGCCAGCAGCTTAGCGAAGACCACCGGGGAGCTGTTTTTT
TRBJ1-2 TRBV2 . . CASSELGPGHEGYTF TGTGCCAGCAGTGAGCTGGGCCCGGGGCACGAAGGCTACACCTTC
TRBJ2-4 TRBV5-1 . . CASSLEFDIQYF TGCGCCAGCAGCTTGGAATTCGACATTCAGTACTTC
TRBJ2-2 TRBV7-2 TRBD2 . CASSTGLASTGELFF TGTGCCAGCAGCACGGGACTAGCGAGCACCGGGGAGCTGTTTTTT
TRBJ1-2 TRBV11-1 . . CASSRLHNYGYTF TGTGCCAGCAGCCGGCTCCATAACTATGGCTACACCTTC
TRBJ2-3 TRBV25-1 . few CASSSASTDTQYF TGTGCCAGCAGTTCTGCATCTACAGATACGCAGTATTTT
TRBJ2-7 TRBV10-3 TRBD2 few CAISETSGKGREQYF TGTGCCATCAGTGAGACTAGCGGGAAAGGTCGCGAGCAGTACTTC
TRBJ1-1 TRBV20-1 . . CSAGDVEAFF TGCAGTGCTGGGGACGTTGAAGCTTTCTTT
TRBJ2-1 TRBV19 TRBD1 . CASTLDRDSYNEQFF TGTGCCAGTACCCTAGACAGGGACTCCTACAATGAGCAGTTCTTC
TRBJ2-3 TRBV5-1 . . CASSRGTAQPDTQYF TGCGCCAGCAGCCGCGGGACCGCACAGCCCGATACGCAGTATTTT
TRBJ2-1 TRBV7-2 . . CASSLVGGNEQFF TGTGCCAGCAGCTTAGTTGGGGGCAATGAGCAGTTCTTC
TRBJ2-5 TRBV5-1 TRBD2 . CASSLGLAGGVQETQYF TGCGCCAGCAGCTTGGGTCTAGCGGGGGGTGTACAAGAGACCCAGTACTTC
TRBJ1-5 TRBV29-1 TRBD1 . CSVLIPGQGDDSNQPQHF TGCAGCGTACTCATCCCGGGACAGGGGGATGATAGCAATCAGCCCCAGCATTTT
TRBJ2-5 TRBV25-1 . . CASSEYGGPLQETQYF TGTGCCAGCAGTGAATACGGGGGGCCACTTCAAGAGACCCAGTACTTC
TRBJ2-1 TRBV30 TRBD2 . CACSGGRNNEQFF TGTGCCTGTTCGGGAGGCCGTAACAATGAGCAGTTCTTC
TRBJ1-1 TRBV6-5 . . CASSLTNMNTEAFF TGTGCCAGCAGTTTGACAAACATGAACACTGAAGCTTTCTTT
TRBJ2-7 TRBV10-3 . . CAISERERYEQYF TGTGCCATCAGTGAGCGGGAGCGGTACGAGCAGTACTTC
TRBJ2-7 TRBV6-5 . . CASSYSFRNYEQYF TGTGCCAGCAGTTACTCGTTCAGAAACTACGAGCAGTACTTC
TRBJ1-2 TRBV6-5 . . CASTPVAQGPYGYTF TGTGCCAGCACCCCAGTGGCGCAGGGCCCCTATGGCTACACCTTC
TRBJ1-2 TRBV4-2 . . CASSQGGETGGYGYTF TGTGCCAGCAGCCAAGGAGGGGAAACGGGGGGCTATGGCTACACCTTC